This entry features one T cell receptor beta chain sequence. Antigen unknown. Method: immunoSEQ multiplex PCR; TCRdb's copy keeps in-frame clones and lacks some. The sample consists of tens of thousands of clones, roughly 96% of them appearing once. The CDR3 is 16 amino acids. After removal of 4 bases from V and 9 bases from J, the junction contained 10 bases not matched to a gene. Germline assignment: CDR1 PRHDT and CDR2 FYEKMQ (reference sequence). This record comes from a study of graft-versus-host responses after intestinal transplantation. The study's findings and limits: Patients who carried graft-donor T cell macrochimerism also had high graft-versus-host to host-versus-graft clonal ratios in their allografts.

This sequence was found in a human donor who was the organ donor for an intestinal transplant. The rearrangement links TRBV13 to TRBJ1-6, with 9 bases aligning to TRBD1. Sequencing used unstimulated CD8+ T cells sorted from spleen or lymph node cells, obtained before transplant. CDR3 DNA sequence: TGTGCCAGCAGCTCCCAGGACAGGGGACTTGCTTCACCCCTCCACTTT. It codes for CASSSQDRGLASPLHF.